These 20 T cell receptor beta chains were all obtained from the same sample, sequenced in a study of blood T cell repertoires in COVID-19. Some clones are missing from TCRdb's copy, which holds only in-frame ones; the method was immunoSEQ multiplex PCR. The sample records hundreds of thousands of clones, approximately 91% being singletons. The sequenced sample consisted of PBMCs or T cells enriched from blood (not recorded which). These receptors came from a woman in her thirties or forties who had recovered from COVID-19.

The V call is TRBV12-5, the J call TRBJ1-5; the D gene is possibly TRBD1 (6 bases). The CDR3 is made up of 14 amino acids. V lost 7 bases and J lost 1, with 11 bases in between. Germline CDR1 reads LGHNT; CDR2 reads FRNRAP. Here the CDR3 reads CASASGESNQPQHF. The CDR3 DNA sequence: TGTGCTAGTGCTTCAGGGGAGAGCAATCAGCCCCAGCATTTT.

This clone was seen more than once but under ten times. The chain recombines TRBV3-1 (or the pseudogene TRBV3-2) with TRBJ2-1, with D possibly matching TRBD2 (6 bases). CDR3 length equals 15 residues. The V end lost 0 bases, the J end lost 5 bases, and 11 bases lay between the germline ends. The V gene's germline CDR1 is LGHDT and CDR2 YNNKEL (reference sequence). The CDR3 protein is CASSQEGGDHNEQFF. The CDR3 nucleotides are TGTGCCAGCAGCCAAGAGGGGGGTGACCACAATGAGCAGTTCTTC.

The V call is TRBV5-1, the J call TRBJ1-1, with a tentative D call TRBD1 (5 bases). Looked up from germline, CDR1 is SGHRS and CDR2 is YFSETQ. The CDR3 loop spans 13 amino acids. Trimming pared 4 bases from V and 2 bases from J, leaving 9 bases between. The CDR3 reads CASSVTVNTEAFF. In DNA, the CDR3 is TGCGCCAGCAGCGTGACAGTTAACACTGAAGCTTTCTTT.

This sequence joins TRBV18 and TRBJ1-2; TRBD1 agrees at 10 bases. V lost 2 bases and J lost 5; bases outside the gene matches: 8. The CDR3 has 16 residues. From germline, CDR1 is KGHSH and CDR2 LQKENI. CDR3 sequence (DNA): TGTGCCAGCTCACCAAGGGGCCCGGGACAGGGGTATGGCTACACCTTC. As protein: CASSPRGPGQGYGYTF. Complete variable domain (other parts from reference TRBV18 and TRBJ1-2): NAGVMQNPRHLVRRRGQEARLRCSPMKGHSHVYWYRQLPEEGLKFMVYLQKENIIDESGMPKERFSAEFPKEGPSILRIQQVVRGDSAAYFCASSPRGPGQGYGYTFGSGTRLTVV.

This clone was seen once. V and J are TRBV14 and TRBJ2-1, with a possible D match to TRBD1 (6 bases). Per the germline V gene, CDR1 is SGHDN and CDR2 is FVKESK. V gave up 7 bases and J gave up 6 bases, with 16 bases separating them. The CDR3 runs 14 residues. In DNA form, the CDR3 reads TGTGCCAGCAATTCTGGACAGAGGTCCAATGAGCAGTTCTTC. Translating it yields CASNSGQRSNEQFF.

CDR3: CASSQTSGEAGTQYF. The DNA for the CDR3 is TGTGCCAGCAGTCAAACCTCGGGGGAAGCAGGGACCCAGTACTTC. The V call is TRBV27, the J call TRBJ2-5; D is perhaps TRBD2 (6 bases). CDR3 length equals 15 residues. Trimming pared 5 bases from V and 7 bases from J, leaving 20 bases between. CDR1 is MNHEY and CDR2 is SMNVEV in the germline V gene (reference sequence).

This chain joins TRBV11-3 and TRBJ2-3, with D perhaps TRBD1 (5 bases). Trimming left V 4 bases short and J 2 bases short, with 10 bases between. Germline lookup yields CDR1 SGHNT and CDR2 YENEEA. This CDR3 has 14 residues. CDR3 coding DNA: TGTGCCAGCAGCTCGTCGGACAACACAGATACGCAGTATTTT. Translation: CASSSSDNTDTQYF.

Written as DNA, the CDR3 is TGCGCCAGCAGCTTAGCGGGGACCCTTGGAGAGCAGTACTTC. It yields the protein CASSLAGTLGEQYF. V gene TRBV5-1 combines with J gene TRBJ2-7; 7 bases line up with TRBD2. Trimming took 2 bases from V and 7 from J; bases not matched to a gene: 9. This CDR3 spans 14 amino acids. CDR1 and CDR2 from the germline V gene are SGHRS and YFSETQ.

The chain links TRBV27 to TRBJ2-7; no definite D call. V dropped 1 base and J dropped 1 base, with 8 bases sitting between them. The length of the CDR3 is 14 residues. Germline loops: CDR1 MNHEY, CDR2 SMNVEV (reference sequence). CDR3 residues: CASSLFTDSYEQYF. CDR3 DNA sequence: TGTGCCAGCAGTTTATTCACTGATTCCTACGAGCAGTACTTC.

The chain uses TRBV2 and TRBJ2-1, with 7 nucleotides matching TRBD2. Germline values: CDR1 SNHLY, CDR2 FYNNEI. V lost 7 bases, J lost 0 bases, and 3 bases stayed unmatched. The CDR3 consists of 14 residues. CDR3 protein: CASTSGSSYNEQFF. For the CDR3, the DNA is TGTGCCAGCACTAGCGGCAGCTCCTACAATGAGCAGTTCTTC. The full variable domain, rest sourced from reference TRBV2 and TRBJ2-1, is EPEVTQTPSHQVTQMGQEVILRCVPISNHLYFYWYRQILGQKVEFLVSFYNNEISEKSEIFDDQFSVERPDGSNFTLKIRSTKLEDSAMYFCASTSGSSYNEQFFGPGTRLTVL.

V gene TRBV9 combines with J gene TRBJ1-6; D may be TRBD1 (5 bases). V lost 4 bases to trimming and J lost 8 bases, with 13 bases between them. CDR1 SGDLS and CDR2 YYNGEE come from the germline V gene. The CDR3 has 14 residues. The CDR3 bases are TGTGCCAGCAGCATGACGGGGGGAGATTCACCCCTCCACTTT. Translated: CASSMTGGDSPLHF.

The chain uses TRBV29-1 and TRBJ2-7; 11 bases match TRBD1. CDR3 length: 12 residues. With V trimmed by 6 bases and J by 3 bases, 1 base remained unmatched. CDR1 is SQVTM, CDR2 ANQGSEA, per germline. The CDR3 protein is CSVGQGVYEQYF. The CDR3 bases are TGCAGCGTGGGACAGGGGGTCTACGAGCAGTACTTC.

The V gene is TRBV20-1, the J gene TRBJ2-5; 10 nucleotides line up with TRBD1. The V gene's germline CDR1 is DFQATT and CDR2 SNEGSKA (reference sequence). This CDR3 contains 13 residues. The V gene end was trimmed by 6 bases and the J gene end by 4 bases; junction bases not matched to a gene: 5. The CDR3 is CSASRDRGETQYF. The CDR3 DNA is TGCAGTGCGAGTCGGGACAGGGGAGAGACCCAGTACTTC.

The chain combines TRBV7-2 with TRBJ2-5; TRBD2 agrees at 11 bases. This CDR3 is built from 16 residues. The germline gives CDR1 SGHTA, CDR2 FQGNSA. Trimming removed 4 bases from V and 4 bases from J; junction bases left unmatched: 8. The CDR3 region has the DNA TGTGCCAGCAGCTCTCCGGGACTAGCGGTCCGAGAGACCCAGTACTTC. Its protein product is CASSSPGLAVRETQYF.

The chain is built from TRBV24-1 and TRBJ2-5, with 11 bases matching TRBD1. V shed 3 bases and J 4 bases; nucleotides not matched to a gene: 3. The CDR3 totals 15 residues. Germline V gene data show CDR1 as KGHDR and CDR2 as SFDVKD. The CDR3 coding sequence is TGTGCCACCAGTGATGTTGGACAGGGGGCAGAGACCCAGTACTTC. As protein: CATSDVGQGAETQYF.

This clone showed up just once. The chain carries TRBV5-8 and TRBJ2-1, with TRBD2 matching over 12 bases. Germline CDR1 is SGHTS and CDR2 is YDEGEE. The CDR3 runs to 15 residues. With 4 bases clipped from V and 7 bases from J, the junction kept 6 bases outside the gene matches. The CDR3 nucleotides are TGTGCCAGCAGCAAAGGACTAGCGGGATATAATGAGCAGTTCTTC. Its protein product is CASSKGLAGYNEQFF. Using reference TRBV5-8 and TRBJ2-1 for the parts outside the CDR3, the full variable domain is EAGVTQSPTHLIKTRGQQATLRCSPISGHTSVYWYQQALGLGLQFLLWYDEGEERNRGNFPPRFSGRQFPNYSSELNVNALELEDSALYLCASSKGLAGYNEQFFGPGTRLTVL.

The chain is built from TRBV5-1 and TRBJ1-1; 9 bases are a match to TRBD1. The trim removed 7 bases at V and 4 bases at J, leaving 11 bases unmatched. Per the germline V gene, CDR1 is SGHRS and CDR2 is YFSETQ. The CDR3 has 15 residues. The DNA for the CDR3 is TGCGCCAGCGCCATCCAAGGACAGGGGACCACTGAAGCTTTCTTT. It specifies CASAIQGQGTTEAFF.

This clone was counted once. This sequence joins TRBV5-5 and TRBJ2-2; 8 nucleotides agree with TRBD2. Germline lookup yields CDR1 SGHKS and CDR2 YYEKEE (reference sequence). This CDR3 region has 15 residues. The ends lost 3 bases at V and 5 bases at J; junction bases unmatched: 6. In DNA form, the CDR3 reads TGTGCCAGCAGCTGGAGCGGGGGTCGGACCGGGGAGCTGTTTTTT. Protein sequence: CASSWSGGRTGELFF.

V is TRBV21-1 and J is TRBJ2-1; the listed D gene, TRBD2, was not tested against the DNA. TRBV21-1 is described as a pseudogene. The CDR3 is 18 residues long. This CDR3 is CASSKVGGLAGERNEQFF. CDR3 coding DNA: TGTGCCAGCAGCAAAGTAGGTGGTCTAGCGGGAGAGAGGAATGAGCAGTTCTTC.

The V gene is TRBV6-6, the J gene TRBJ2-7, with TRBD1 matching over 7 bases. V lost 5 bases, J lost 4 bases, and 11 bases stayed unmatched. The CDR3 loop spans 15 amino acids. Germline CDR1 MNHNY, CDR2 SVGAGI (reference sequence). The CDR3 protein is CASSTDRVLVYEQYF. The CDR3 nucleotides are TGTGCCAGCAGTACCGACAGGGTCCTAGTGTACGAGCAGTACTTC.